The rows below give T cell receptor beta chains drawn from one sample of a study of vaccination and CD4 T cells after COVID-19. A single record per CDR3 protein comes from TCRdb applying MiXCR to the PCR reads. Here the sample spans 15,000 or so distinct CDR3 sequences, 52% being singletons. These TCRs are of unknown antigen specificity. The sequencing input was CD4+ T cells from blood, cultured in vitro. Receptors originate from a human donor who had recovered from COVID-19. The CDR3 runs from the conserved cysteine through the conserved F or W. Fields, in order: J gene, V gene, D gene, clone size, CDR3 protein, CDR3 DNA. D genes are given only for firm matches. Clone size appears in some rows only: once, few, many, or a class for an expanded clone.

J: TRBJ2-2; V: TRBV7-2; D: TRBD1; size: .; CDR3: CASSLVGTGGYTGELFF; DNA: TGTGCCAGCAGTCTCGTCGGGACAGGGGGCTACACCGGGGAGCTGTTTTTT
J: TRBJ1-5; V: TRBV24-1; D: .; size: .; CDR3: CATSEGGWATRDQPQHF; DNA: TGTGCCACCAGTGAAGGTGGTTGGGCGACTAGGGATCAGCCCCAGCATTTT
J: TRBJ1-1; V: TRBV30; D: .; size: .; CDR3: CAWSVTGGTEAFF; DNA: TGTGCCTGGAGTGTAACTGGGGGCACTGAAGCTTTCTTT
J: TRBJ2-7; V: TRBV6-1; D: .; size: .; CDR3: CASSEFKGTAIPYEQYF; DNA: TGTGCCAGCAGTGAATTCAAGGGAACAGCTATTCCCTACGAGCAGTACTTC
J: TRBJ2-7; V: TRBV6-1; D: TRBD2; size: .; CDR3: CASSATGLAVYEQYF; DNA: TGTGCCAGCAGTGCAACGGGACTAGCGGTCTACGAGCAGTACTTC
J: TRBJ1-4; V: TRBV6-5; D: .; size: .; CDR3: CASSYGAGDEKLFF; DNA: TGTGCCAGCAGTTACGGGGCAGGGGACGAAAAACTGTTTTTT
J: TRBJ2-5; V: TRBV5-4; D: .; size: .; CDR3: CASSWIPTTPQETQYF; DNA: TGTGCCAGCAGTTGGATTCCCACGACTCCCCAAGAGACCCAGTACTTC
J: TRBJ2-7; V: TRBV5-1; D: .; size: .; CDR3: CASSLGTGGEQYF; DNA: TGCGCCAGCAGCTTGGGGACGGGTGGCGAGCAGTACTTC
J: TRBJ2-1; V: TRBV7-3; D: TRBD2; size: .; CDR3: CASSLMAGGYNEQFF; DNA: TGTGCCAGCAGCTTAATGGCGGGGGGGTACAATGAGCAGTTCTTC
J: TRBJ1-3; V: TRBV20-1; D: .; size: .; CDR3: CSARDYRIGNTIYF; DNA: TGCAGTGCTAGAGATTACAGGATTGGAAACACCATATATTTT
J: TRBJ1-5; V: TRBV12-3/TRBV12-4; D: .; size: .; CDR3: CASSGDRLAQHF; DNA: TGTGCCAGCAGCGGTGACCGGCTCGCCCAGCATTTT
J: TRBJ1-2; V: TRBV3-1; D: .; size: .; CDR3: CASSQGEINYGYTF; DNA: TGTGCCAGCAGCCAAGGTGAGATTAACTATGGCTACACCTTC
J: TRBJ2-7; V: TRBV20-1; D: TRBD2; size: .; CDR3: CSVHGRTGTSDYEQYF; DNA: TGCAGTGTTCACGGTCGGACCGGGACTAGCGATTACGAGCAGTACTTC
J: TRBJ1-1; V: TRBV10-1; D: .; size: few; CDR3: CASSESGSEDTEAFF; DNA: TGCGCCAGCAGTGAGTCGGGCAGTGAGGACACTGAAGCTTTCTTT
J: TRBJ2-5; V: TRBV19; D: .; size: once; CDR3: CASSIGGGGSWETQYF; DNA: TGTGCCAGTAGTATAGGTGGGGGGGGCTCCTGGGAGACCCAGTACTTC
J: TRBJ1-5; V: TRBV27; D: .; size: .; CDR3: CASKSLDQPQHF; DNA: TGTGCCAGCAAGTCTCTAGATCAGCCCCAGCATTTT
J: TRBJ1-1; V: TRBV25-1; D: TRBD1; size: few; CDR3: CASSGRTGPMNTEAFF; DNA: TGTGCCAGCAGTGGGCGGACAGGACCAATGAACACTGAAGCTTTCTTT
J: TRBJ2-1; V: TRBV6-5; D: .; size: .; CDR3: CASSYGDSGGVLEQFF; DNA: TGTGCCAGCAGTTACGGAGACTCCGGGGGAGTCTTAGAGCAGTTCTTC
J: TRBJ2-7; V: TRBV7-2; D: .; size: .; CDR3: CASSPRPRGEQYF; DNA: TGTGCCAGCAGCCCCCGGCCTCGCGGGGAGCAGTACTTC
J: TRBJ2-7; V: TRBV6-2/TRBV6-3; D: TRBD2; size: .; CDR3: CASSNLLGLAVYEQYF; DNA: TGTGCCAGCAGTAACCTCTTGGGACTAGCGGTGTACGAGCAGTACTTC
J: TRBJ2-3; V: TRBV6-1; D: TRBD2; size: .; CDR3: CASSPQEAGASTDTQYF; DNA: TGTGCCAGCAGTCCGCAAGAAGCGGGAGCTAGCACAGATACGCAGTATTTT
J: TRBJ2-1; V: TRBV7-9; D: .; size: .; CDR3: CASSSGTPYNEQFF; DNA: TGTGCCAGCAGCTCCGGGACTCCCTACAATGAGCAGTTCTTC
J: TRBJ2-2; V: TRBV20-1; D: .; size: few; CDR3: CSASPWPRGTGELFF; DNA: TGCAGTGCTAGCCCCTGGCCCCGGGGCACCGGGGAGCTGTTTTTT